The 16 T cell receptor beta chains reported below all come from one sample, sequenced in a study of T cells in narcolepsy. Repertoires were generated with immunoSEQ multiplex PCR, while TCRdb's copy carries only in-frame clones and drops some. The profile shows around 32,000 clones, 75% to 90% of them singletons. Sequencing used memory (CD45RA-) CD4+ T cells from blood. Receptors were obtained from a human donor in good health.

The chain combines TRBV6-1 with TRBJ2-7; D is unclear. The CDR3 covers 14 residues. The germline V gene encodes CDR1 MNHNS and CDR2 SASEGT. Trimming removed 1 base from V and 4 bases from J, with 11 bases in between. The CDR3 DNA is TGTGCCAGCAGTGAAGAGGTACAGCAATACGAGCAGTACGTC. Its translation is CASSEEVQQYEQYV.

CDR3 in DNA: TGTGCCTGGAGTCCGGGGACGGACTATGGCTACACCTTC. Translation gives CAWSPGTDYGYTF. The J gene is TRBJ1-2, the V gene TRBV30; TRBD1 might be the D (5 bases). V lost 2 bases and J 3 bases, leaving 10 bases between the germline ends. CDR1 and CDR2 from the germline V gene are GTSNPN and SVGIG (reference sequence). This CDR3 is 13 amino acids long.

This rearrangement joins TRBV7-9 to TRBJ1-4; D is uncertain. V lost 2 bases to trimming and J lost 13 bases, with 8 bases between them. Germline lookup yields CDR1 SEHNR and CDR2 FQNEAQ (reference sequence). The CDR3 has 11 residues. CDR3 nucleotides: TGTGCCAGCAGCTTACTTGAAGGACTGTTTTTT. This codes for CASSLLEGLFF.

The J gene is TRBJ1-1, the V gene TRBV5-1; maybe TRBD1 (5 bases). The germline V gene has CDR1 SGHRS and CDR2 YFSETQ. The V gene lost 0 bases and the J gene lost 4 bases, with 7 bases spanning the gap. The CDR3 loop spans 13 amino acids. CDR3 in amino acids: CASSLGRGTEAFF. The CDR3 region has the DNA TGCGCCAGCAGCTTGGGAAGGGGCACTGAAGCTTTCTTT.

The chain carries TRBV7-9 and TRBJ2-3, with 8 nucleotides matching TRBD1. Germline V gene sequence: CDR1 SEHNR, CDR2 FQNEAQ (reference sequence). Unmatched junction bases numbered 4, after V lost 4 bases and J lost 1 base. CDR3 length: 15 amino acids. The CDR3 loop reads CASSSGQGRTDTQYF. The CDR3 nucleotides read TGTGCCAGCAGCTCCGGACAGGGTCGCACAGATACGCAGTATTTT.

A single count supports this clone. Other DNA sequences of this sample code for an identical CDR3. This sequence joins TRBV6-6 and TRBJ1-5; D is unclear. The V end was cut by 0 bases, the J end by 1 base, with 4 bases between. Germline CDR1 MNHNY, CDR2 SVGAGI (reference sequence). The CDR3 covers 14 residues. CDR3 bases: TGTGCCAGCAGTTACTCTACCAGCAATCAGCCCCAGCATTTT. It yields the protein CASSYSTSNQPQHF.

The V and J genes are TRBV6-1 and TRBJ2-3; 8 nucleotides align to TRBD1. J was trimmed by 5 bases and V by 7 bases; bases with no gene match: 11. The CDR3 is 15 amino acids. The germline V gene encodes CDR1 MNHNS and CDR2 SASEGT. CDR3 amino acids: CASIGGQGAVDTQYF. CDR3 coding DNA: TGTGCCAGCATTGGGGGCCAGGGGGCCGTAGATACGCAGTATTTT.

The gene calls are TRBV7-9 and TRBJ2-1; TRBD2 matches 7 bases. Germline V gene sequence: CDR1 SEHNR, CDR2 FQNEAQ (reference sequence). CDR3 length: 12 residues. With V trimmed by 5 bases and J by 10 bases, 5 bases remained unmatched. The CDR3 coding sequence is TGTGCCAGCAGCCCCTGGGGGGGGGAGCAGTTCTTC. Amino acids: CASSPWGGEQFF.

The chain carries TRBV28 and TRBJ1-5; 7 bases agree with TRBD1. The CDR3 runs to 15 residues. Germline V gene sequence: CDR1 MDHEN, CDR2 SYDVKM. V lost 2 bases to trimming and J lost 3 bases; unmatched junction nucleotides: 4. DNA for the CDR3: TGTGCCAGCAGTTTACCGGGGACAGTCAATCAGCCCCAGCATTTT. Translating gives CASSLPGTVNQPQHF.

V usage is TRBV2 and J usage is TRBJ1-3; D gene ambiguous. The CDR3 runs 16 residues. Germline V gene data show CDR1 as SNHLY and CDR2 as FYNNEI. V lost 5 bases and J lost 0, with 14 bases in between. This chain's CDR3 is CASSSGRMSSGNTIYF. The CDR3 coding sequence is TGTGCCAGCAGTTCTGGACGTATGAGCTCTGGAAACACCATATATTTT.

This clone has more than one count but fewer than ten. The J gene is TRBJ1-5, the V gene TRBV27; possibly TRBD1 for D (6 bases). The V end was cut by 7 bases, the J end by 2 bases, with 15 bases between. In germline, CDR1 is MNHEY, CDR2 SMNVEV (reference sequence). The CDR3 covers 15 residues. The CDR3 region is CASKLGGMGNQPQHF. CDR3 bases: TGTGCCAGCAAGTTGGGGGGCATGGGCAATCAGCCCCAGCATTTT.

This rearrangement joins TRBV7-2 to TRBJ2-1, with D possibly being TRBD1 (5 bases). The V gene's germline CDR1 is SGHTA and CDR2 FQGNSA. V lost 7 bases to trimming and J lost 0 bases, with 10 bases between them. The CDR3 has 14 amino acids. Written as DNA, the CDR3 is TGTGCCAGCAAGCGACAGTCCTCCTACAATGAGCAGTTCTTC. Amino acid sequence: CASKRQSSYNEQFF.

For the CDR3, the DNA is TGTGCCAGTAGTACAGGGGGTGAGGGGAACACTGAAGCTTTCTTT. Protein sequence: CASSTGGEGNTEAFF. This rearrangement joins TRBV19 to TRBJ1-1, with 7 bases lining up with TRBD1. V was clipped by 4 bases and J by 1 base; unmatched bases: 6. The CDR3 spans 15 residues. CDR1 is LNHDA and CDR2 is SQIVND in the germline V gene (reference sequence).

This chain uses TRBV27 with TRBJ1-1, with D unclear. With 5 bases removed from V and 12 bases from J, the gap between germline ends came to 22 bases. This CDR3 contains 14 residues. From germline, CDR1 is MNHEY and CDR2 SMNVEV (reference sequence). The CDR3 reads CASSPNGRGLKSFF. The CDR3 DNA follows: TGTGCCAGCAGTCCAAACGGGCGAGGACTGAAATCTTTCTTT.

The CDR3 loop is CASSSQGRVGTEAFF. CDR3 nucleotides: TGCGCCAGCAGCTCACAGGGGAGGGTTGGCACTGAAGCTTTCTTT. V gene TRBV5-1 combines with J gene TRBJ1-1; 7 positions agree with TRBD1. This CDR3 comprises 15 residues. Germline assignment: CDR1 SGHRS and CDR2 YFSETQ. J gave up 4 bases and V 3 bases, and 9 bases lay outside the gene matches.

V is TRBV29-1 and J is TRBJ1-4, with 8 positions matching TRBD1. In germline, CDR1 is SQVTM, CDR2 ANQGSEA. The trim removed 5 bases at V and 7 bases at J, leaving 6 bases unmatched. CDR3 size: 13 residues. CDR3 coding DNA: TGCAGCGTTCAACTGACAGGGGTTGAAAAACTGTTTTTT. This translates into CSVQLTGVEKLFF.